This TCR beta chain was found in a study of T-cell reconstitution after alpha-beta-depleted transplantation in children. This clonotype was seen many times. Unique molecular identifiers were used to barcode this TCRbeta library. TCRdb re-called the PCR reads with MiXCR, one entry per CDR3 protein. The sample lists some 250,000 distinct CDR3 sequences; about 12% were seen once. CDR1 is MDHEN, CDR2 SYDVKM, per germline. Trimming removed 4 bases from V and 6 bases from J, with 10 bases in between. The length of the CDR3 is 12 residues. The chain has TRBV28 and TRBJ2-7; D remains unclear. This TCR came from a human donor who donated a stem cell graft to a child with acute lymphoblastic leukemia. The sample in question was PBMCs from the stem cell graft donor, obtained from the stem cell graft. For the CDR3, the DNA is TGTGCCAGCAGTTCCCAGGTGGTCGAGCAGTACTTC. It yields the protein CASSSQVVEQYF.